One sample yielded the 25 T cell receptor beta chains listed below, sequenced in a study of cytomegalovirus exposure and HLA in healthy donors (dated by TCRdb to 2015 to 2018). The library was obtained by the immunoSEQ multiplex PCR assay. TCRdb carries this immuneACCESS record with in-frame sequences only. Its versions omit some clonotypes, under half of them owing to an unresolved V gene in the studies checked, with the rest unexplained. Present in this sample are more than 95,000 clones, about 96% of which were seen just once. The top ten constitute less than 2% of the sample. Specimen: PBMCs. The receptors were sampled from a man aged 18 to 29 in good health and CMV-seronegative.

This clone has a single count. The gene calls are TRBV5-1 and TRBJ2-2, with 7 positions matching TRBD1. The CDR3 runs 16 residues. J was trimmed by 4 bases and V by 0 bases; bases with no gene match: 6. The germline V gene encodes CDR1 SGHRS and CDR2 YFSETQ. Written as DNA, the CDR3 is TGCGCCAGCAGCTTGGCCCCGACAGGGAGCACCGGGGAGCTGTTTTTT. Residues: CASSLAPTGSTGELFF.

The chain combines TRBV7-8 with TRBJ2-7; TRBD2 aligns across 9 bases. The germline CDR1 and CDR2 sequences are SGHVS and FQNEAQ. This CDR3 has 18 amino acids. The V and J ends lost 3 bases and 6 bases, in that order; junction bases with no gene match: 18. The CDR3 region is CASSFNVGLAGGPLEQYF. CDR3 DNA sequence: TGTGCCAGCAGCTTTAATGTTGGGCTGGCGGGAGGGCCCCTCGAGCAGTACTTC.

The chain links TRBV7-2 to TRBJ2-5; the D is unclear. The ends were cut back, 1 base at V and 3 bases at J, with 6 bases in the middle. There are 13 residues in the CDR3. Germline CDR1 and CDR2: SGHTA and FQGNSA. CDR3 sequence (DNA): TGTGCCAGCAGCTTAGTGGCAGAAGAGACCCAGTACTTC. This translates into CASSLVAEETQYF.

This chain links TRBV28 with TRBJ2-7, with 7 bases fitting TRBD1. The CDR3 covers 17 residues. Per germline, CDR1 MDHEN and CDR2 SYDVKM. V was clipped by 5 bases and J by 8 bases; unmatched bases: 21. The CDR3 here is CASSLGDSLFSTLKQYF. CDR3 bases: TGTGCCAGCAGTCTTGGGGACAGCCTTTTTTCCACCTTGAAGCAGTACTTC.

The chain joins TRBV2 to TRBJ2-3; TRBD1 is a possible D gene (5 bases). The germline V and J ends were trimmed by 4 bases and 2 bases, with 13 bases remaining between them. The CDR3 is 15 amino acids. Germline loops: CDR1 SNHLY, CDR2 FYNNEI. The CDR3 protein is CASSVNGAATDTQYF. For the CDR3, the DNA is TGTGCCAGCAGTGTAAATGGGGCAGCCACAGATACGCAGTATTTT.

The CDR3 DNA sequence: TGCGCCAGCAGCCCCTCCGGTACTGAAGCTTTCTTT. Its protein is CASSPSGTEAFF. J is TRBJ1-1 and V is TRBV4-1; D is ambiguous. Germline lookup yields CDR1 MGHRA and CDR2 YSYEKL. The CDR3 consists of 12 residues. The V end was cut by 4 bases, the J end by 5 bases, with 8 bases between.

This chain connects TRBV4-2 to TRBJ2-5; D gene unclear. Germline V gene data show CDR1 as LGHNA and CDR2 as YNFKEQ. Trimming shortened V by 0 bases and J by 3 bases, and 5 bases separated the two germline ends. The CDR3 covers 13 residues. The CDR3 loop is CASSQDLEETQYF. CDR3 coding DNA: TGTGCCAGCAGCCAAGATCTAGAAGAGACCCAGTACTTC.

Written as DNA, the CDR3 is TGTGCCAGCAGCGTAGATCCGGGGTTGAACACTGAAGCTTTCTTT. This gives the protein CASSVDPGLNTEAFF. This chain uses TRBV9 with TRBJ1-1, with D hard to call. Trimming shortened V by 0 bases and J by 0 bases, and 9 bases separated the two germline ends. The CDR3 totals 15 residues. Looked up from germline, CDR1 is SGDLS and CDR2 is YYNGEE. Full variable domain (outside the CDR3, taken from reference TRBV9 and TRBJ1-1): DSGVTQTPKHLITATGQRVTLRCSPRSGDLSVYWYQQSLDQGLQFLIQYYNGEERAKGNILERFSAQQFPDLHSELNLSSLELGDSALYFCASSVDPGLNTEAFFGQGTRLTVV.

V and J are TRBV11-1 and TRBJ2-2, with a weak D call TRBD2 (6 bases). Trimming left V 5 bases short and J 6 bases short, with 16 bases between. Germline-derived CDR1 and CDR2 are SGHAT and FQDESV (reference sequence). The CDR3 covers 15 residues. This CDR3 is CASSRRGGASGELFF. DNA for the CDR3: TGTGCCAGCAGCCGCCGAGGAGGGGCCTCCGGGGAGCTGTTTTTT.

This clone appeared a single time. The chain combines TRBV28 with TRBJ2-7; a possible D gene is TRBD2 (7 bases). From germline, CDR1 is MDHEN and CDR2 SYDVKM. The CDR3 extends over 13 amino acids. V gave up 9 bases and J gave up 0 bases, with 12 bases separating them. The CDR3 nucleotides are TGTGCCAGTCGAGCGGGACACTCCTACGAGCAGTACTTC. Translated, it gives CASRAGHSYEQYF.

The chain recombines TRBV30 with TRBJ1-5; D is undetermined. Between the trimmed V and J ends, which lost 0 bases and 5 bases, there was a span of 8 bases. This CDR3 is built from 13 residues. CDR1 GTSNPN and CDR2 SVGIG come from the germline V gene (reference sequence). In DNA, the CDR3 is TGTGCCTGGAGTGTACGGGGTGATCAGCCCCAGCATTTT. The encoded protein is CAWSVRGDQPQHF.

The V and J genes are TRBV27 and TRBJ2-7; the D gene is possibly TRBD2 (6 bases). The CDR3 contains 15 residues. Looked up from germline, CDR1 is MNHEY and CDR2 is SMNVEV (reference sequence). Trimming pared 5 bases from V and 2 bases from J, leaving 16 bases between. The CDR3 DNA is TGTGCCAGCAGTCCAGTTCGGGGAGGTACCTACGAGCAGTACTTC. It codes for CASSPVRGGTYEQYF.

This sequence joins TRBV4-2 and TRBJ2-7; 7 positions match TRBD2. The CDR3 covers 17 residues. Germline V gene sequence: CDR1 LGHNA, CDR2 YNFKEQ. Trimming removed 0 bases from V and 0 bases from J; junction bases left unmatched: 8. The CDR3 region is CASSQEPSSGNSYEQYF. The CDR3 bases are TGTGCCAGCAGCCAAGAACCCTCGAGCGGGAACTCCTACGAGCAGTACTTC.

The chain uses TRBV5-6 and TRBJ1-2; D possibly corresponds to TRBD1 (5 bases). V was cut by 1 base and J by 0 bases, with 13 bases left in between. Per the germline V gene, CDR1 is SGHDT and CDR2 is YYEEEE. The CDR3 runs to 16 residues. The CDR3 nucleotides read TGTGCCAGCAGCTTGCAGGGTGAAAGAGCTAACTATGGCTACACCTTC. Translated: CASSLQGERANYGYTF.

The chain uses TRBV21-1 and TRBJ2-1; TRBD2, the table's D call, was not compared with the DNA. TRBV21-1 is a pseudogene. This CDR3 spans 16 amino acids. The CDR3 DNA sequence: TGTGCCAGCAGCAACAACGGCCGGGAGGGCTACAATGAGCAGTTCTTC. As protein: CASSNNGREGYNEQFF.

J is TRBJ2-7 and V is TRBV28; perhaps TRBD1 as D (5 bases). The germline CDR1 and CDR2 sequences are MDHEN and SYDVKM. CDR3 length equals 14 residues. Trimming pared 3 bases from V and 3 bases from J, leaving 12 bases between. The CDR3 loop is CASSFQVGHYEQYF. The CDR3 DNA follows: TGTGCCAGCAGTTTCCAGGTGGGGCACTACGAGCAGTACTTC.

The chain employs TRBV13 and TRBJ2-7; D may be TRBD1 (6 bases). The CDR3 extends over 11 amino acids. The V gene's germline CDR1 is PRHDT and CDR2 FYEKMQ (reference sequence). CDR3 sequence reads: CARDSKNNLAV. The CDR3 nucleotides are TGTGCCAGGGACAGCAAAAACAACCTCGCCGTC.

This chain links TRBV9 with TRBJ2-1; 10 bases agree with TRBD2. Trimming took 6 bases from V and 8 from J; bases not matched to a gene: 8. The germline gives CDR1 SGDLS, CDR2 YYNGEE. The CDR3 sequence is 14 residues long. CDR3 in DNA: TGTGCCAGCAAGAGCGGGAGGGCCGGTGATGAGCAGTTCTTC. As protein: CASKSGRAGDEQFF.

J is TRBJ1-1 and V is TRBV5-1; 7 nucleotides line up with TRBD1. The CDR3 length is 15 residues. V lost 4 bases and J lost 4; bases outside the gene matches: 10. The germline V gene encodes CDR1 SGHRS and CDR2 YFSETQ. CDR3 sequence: CASSPMTGSGTEAFF. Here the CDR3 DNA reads TGCGCCAGCAGCCCCATGACAGGGTCGGGCACTGAAGCTTTCTTT.

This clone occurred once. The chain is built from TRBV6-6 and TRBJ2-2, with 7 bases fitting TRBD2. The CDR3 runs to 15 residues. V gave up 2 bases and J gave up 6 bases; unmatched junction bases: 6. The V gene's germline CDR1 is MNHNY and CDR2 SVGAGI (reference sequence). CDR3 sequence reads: CASSYVPSGAGELFF. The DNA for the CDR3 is TGTGCCAGCAGTTACGTGCCTAGCGGTGCCGGGGAGCTGTTTTTT.

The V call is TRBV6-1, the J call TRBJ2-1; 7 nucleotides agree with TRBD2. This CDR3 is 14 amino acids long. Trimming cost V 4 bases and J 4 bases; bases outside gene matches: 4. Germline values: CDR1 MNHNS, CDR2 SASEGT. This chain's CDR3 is CASSASGTYNEQFF. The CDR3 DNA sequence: TGTGCCAGCAGTGCTAGCGGAACTTACAATGAGCAGTTCTTC.

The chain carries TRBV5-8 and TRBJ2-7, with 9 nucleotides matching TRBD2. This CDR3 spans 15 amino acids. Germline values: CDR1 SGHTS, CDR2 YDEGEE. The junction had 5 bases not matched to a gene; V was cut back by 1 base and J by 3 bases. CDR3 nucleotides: TGTGCCAGCAGCTTGTCTCCTAGCGGGAACTACGAGCAGTACTTC. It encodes CASSLSPSGNYEQYF.

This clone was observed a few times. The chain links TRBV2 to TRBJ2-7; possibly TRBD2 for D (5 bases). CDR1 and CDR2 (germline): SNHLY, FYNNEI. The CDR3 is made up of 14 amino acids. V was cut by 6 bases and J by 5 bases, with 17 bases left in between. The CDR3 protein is CASRSWTRADEQYF. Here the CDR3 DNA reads TGTGCCAGCAGGTCCTGGACGAGGGCTGACGAGCAGTACTTC.

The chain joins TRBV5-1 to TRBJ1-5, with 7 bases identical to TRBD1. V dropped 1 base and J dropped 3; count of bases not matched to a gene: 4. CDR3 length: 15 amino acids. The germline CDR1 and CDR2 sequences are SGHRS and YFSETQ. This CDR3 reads CASSLLDRDNQPQHF. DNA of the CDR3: TGCGCCAGCAGCTTGCTCGACAGGGACAATCAGCCCCAGCATTTT.

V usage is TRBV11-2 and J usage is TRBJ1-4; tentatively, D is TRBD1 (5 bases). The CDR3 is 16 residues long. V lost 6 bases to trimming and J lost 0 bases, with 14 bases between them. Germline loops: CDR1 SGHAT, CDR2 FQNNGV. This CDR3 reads CASSFRGTATNEKLFF. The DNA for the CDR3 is TGTGCCAGCAGTTTTAGGGGAACTGCAACTAATGAAAAACTGTTTTTT.